This TCR beta chain was retrieved from a study of Tregs in tolerant kidney transplant recipients. Study results and caveats: Activated donor B cell expansion appeared to reveal the most relevant donor-specific TCRbeta repertoire.

A word on this clone: Its antigen is undetermined.

The protocol was immunoSEQ multiplex PCR, while the TCRdb copy is restricted to in-frame clones and leaves out a portion. The table shows about 110,000 clones, with nearly 90% occurring only once. CDR3 length equals 16 residues. Trimming left V 5 bases short and J 2 bases short, with 16 bases between. Germline CDR1 MGHRA, CDR2 YSYEKL. The specimen was CD4+ T cells from blood, collected before the transplant. The receptor was derived from a human donor who received a combined kidney and bone marrow transplant. The chain employs TRBV4-1 and TRBJ1-5, with D perhaps TRBD1 (5 bases). This CDR3 is CASSLGGAGRNQPQHF. CDR3 bases: TGCGCCAGCAGCTTAGGTGGGGCAGGGCGCAATCAGCCCCAGCATTTT.